One and the same sample provided the 14 T cell receptor beta chains below, sequenced in a study of PD-1 blockade in classical Hodgkin lymphoma. Documented time point: cycle 4 day 1 (C4D1), after 6 weeks of nivolumab. All trial patients relapsed after autologous stem cell transplantation. Assay: immunoSEQ multiplex PCR; the TCRdb copy retains only in-frame clones and omits some. This sample has about 50,000 clones; around 90% occur once, and the top ten carry approximately 15%. The material was peripheral blood mononuclear cells (PBMCs), obtained before the fourth cycle of nivolumab. The receptors shown here come from a human donor with classical Hodgkin lymphoma.

This chain connects TRBV19 to TRBJ1-5; possible D gene TRBD1, 5 bases. Germline V gene sequence: CDR1 LNHDA, CDR2 SQIVND (reference sequence). The length of the CDR3 is 14 residues. V lost 1 base to trimming and J lost 4 bases, with 8 bases between them. The CDR3 DNA sequence: TGTGCCAGTAGTATAGTCGGGGGAAATCAGCCCCAGCATTTT. Translated: CASSIVGGNQPQHF.

The rearrangement joins TRBV6-5 to TRBJ2-5, with D perhaps TRBD1 (6 bases). The CDR3 is made up of 14 amino acids. Germline loops: CDR1 MNHEY, CDR2 SVGAGI. The V gene lost 7 bases and the J gene lost 0 bases, with 12 bases spanning the gap. This CDR3 reads CASKWGTYQETQYF. The CDR3 region has the DNA TGTGCCAGCAAGTGGGGGACATACCAAGAGACCCAGTACTTC.

This clone showed up just a few times. The CDR3 spells CASSLWDSETYEQYF. The CDR3 DNA reads TGTGCCAGCAGTTTATGGGACTCGGAGACCTACGAGCAGTACTTC. The rearrangement uses TRBV6-5 and TRBJ2-7; D is perhaps TRBD2 (6 bases). The CDR3 runs 15 residues. Trimming removed 4 bases at V and 2 bases at J, with 15 bases between. Per the germline V gene, CDR1 is MNHEY and CDR2 is SVGAGI.

This clone has only one observation. The chain recombines TRBV27 with TRBJ1-2; D is uncertain. The V end lost 5 bases, the J end lost 4 bases, and 11 bases lay between the germline ends. The CDR3 consists of 13 residues. Germline CDR1 is MNHEY and CDR2 is SMNVEV (reference sequence). CDR3 protein: CASSVGRTYGYTF. CDR3 bases: TGTGCCAGCAGTGTAGGGAGGACCTATGGCTACACCTTC.

This clone showed up just a few times. The CDR3 DNA follows: TGCGCCAGCAGTGCGGCGGGAGGGCAAGATACGCAGTATTTT. Amino acids: CASSAAGGQDTQYF. The chain employs TRBV10-1 and TRBJ2-3; 9 bases agree with TRBD2. The V gene's germline CDR1 is WNHNN and CDR2 SYGVQD (reference sequence). J lost 5 bases, V lost 4 bases, and 4 bases had no gene match. The length of the CDR3 is 14 residues.

V is TRBV5-5 and J is TRBJ1-5; TRBD1 aligns across 7 bases. This CDR3 is built from 14 residues. V gave up 0 bases and J gave up 6 bases; unmatched junction bases: 3. Germline V gene sequence: CDR1 SGHKS, CDR2 YYEKEE (reference sequence). The CDR3 coding sequence is TGTGCCAGCAGCTTGGTGGCAGGGGGTCAGCCCCAGCATTTT. It yields the protein CASSLVAGGQPQHF.

The rearrangement joins TRBV6-6 to TRBJ2-7, with 7 bases matching TRBD2. The junction had 7 bases not matched to a gene; V was cut back by 5 bases and J by 3 bases. Germline CDR1 is MNHNY and CDR2 is SVGAGI (reference sequence). The length of the CDR3 is 14 residues. CDR3 sequence (DNA): TGTGCCAGCAGTCTCGGGACTAAATACTACGAGCAGTACTTC. Its protein product is CASSLGTKYYEQYF.

V and J are TRBV5-1 and TRBJ2-5; perhaps TRBD2 as D (6 bases). The V end was cut by 1 base, the J end by 3 bases, with 10 bases between. This CDR3 contains 14 residues. The germline CDR1 and CDR2 sequences are SGHRS and YFSETQ. CDR3 nucleotide sequence: TGCGCCAGCAGCTTGAGGTCGGGGGAAGAGACCCAGTACTTC. As protein: CASSLRSGEETQYF.

The chain couples TRBV5-4 to TRBJ2-2; D is undetermined. Trimming stripped 0 bases from V and 7 bases from J, with 7 bases between. This CDR3 has 13 residues. CDR1 is SGHNT and CDR2 is YYREEE in the germline V gene (reference sequence). Here the CDR3 DNA reads TGTGCCAGCAGCTTGGCACTTTACGGGGAGCTGTTTTTT. Residues: CASSLALYGELFF.

This chain joins TRBV4-1 and TRBJ1-2; 9 bases match TRBD1. Germline CDR1 is MGHRA and CDR2 is YSYEKL. Trimming took 2 bases from V and 8 from J; bases not matched to a gene: 9. The CDR3 totals 15 residues. This CDR3 is CASSQIRDRVNGYTF. The CDR3 DNA follows: TGCGCCAGCAGCCAAATCCGGGACAGGGTCAACGGCTACACCTTC.

The chain links TRBV6-1 to TRBJ1-4; TRBD1 agrees at 9 bases. Germline V gene sequence: CDR1 MNHNS, CDR2 SASEGT. After removal of 4 bases from V and 5 bases from J, the junction contained 2 bases not matched to a gene. The CDR3 contains 14 residues. CDR3 nucleotides: TGTGCCAGCAGTGGGGACAGGGTGAATGAAAAACTGTTTTTT. Translated: CASSGDRVNEKLFF.

The chain couples TRBV27 to TRBJ2-3; D gene uncertain. The V end lost 3 bases, the J end lost 2 bases, and 12 bases lay between the germline ends. The CDR3 spans 15 residues. Germline CDR1 reads MNHEY; CDR2 reads SMNVEV (reference sequence). The CDR3 sequence: CASSFTYPLTDTQYF. The CDR3 DNA reads TGTGCCAGCAGTTTCACCTACCCCCTCACAGATACGCAGTATTTT.

The rearrangement joins TRBV9 to TRBJ1-2, with a possible D match to TRBD1 (5 bases). V lost 5 bases, J lost 3 bases, and 17 bases lay in between. Germline lookup yields CDR1 SGDLS and CDR2 YYNGEE. CDR3 length: 15 residues. The CDR3 loop is CASSLPPDTHYGYTF. Here the CDR3 DNA reads TGTGCCAGCAGTTTACCTCCGGACACCCACTATGGCTACACCTTC.

The gene calls are TRBV10-3 and TRBJ2-5; the match to TRBD2 covers 11 bases. The CDR3 sequence is 14 residues long. Germline CDR1 reads ENHRY; CDR2 reads SYGVKD. The J segment lost 2 bases and the V segment lost 6 bases, leaving 2 bases of the junction unmatched. In DNA, the CDR3 is TGTGCCATCAGCAGGACTAGCGGGCAAGAGACCCAGTACTTC. It yields the protein CAISRTSGQETQYF.